These 26 T cell receptor beta chains share one sample of origin, sequenced in a study of shared clonotypes between healthy human individuals. This table comes from immunoSEQ multiplex PCR, and its TCRdb copy is limited to in-frame clones, with some not included. The sample shows about 530,000 clones, about 96% of them seen only once. Sequencing was done on a sample of naive CD4+ T cells sorted from blood. The subset here: CD45RA+ positively selected. The receptors come from a woman in her twenties or thirties in good health.

V and J are TRBV18 and TRBJ1-1; weak D call: TRBD1 (5 bases). V gave up 3 bases and J gave up 0 bases, with 8 bases separating them. The CDR3 is made up of 14 amino acids. CDR1 KGHSH and CDR2 LQKENI come from the germline V gene. CDR3 loop: CASSPLGVNTEAFF. CDR3 coding DNA: TGTGCCAGCTCACCTTTAGGGGTGAACACTGAAGCTTTCTTT.

This chain links TRBV6-6 with TRBJ2-7, with 12 bases aligning to TRBD2. The germline gives CDR1 MNHNY, CDR2 SVGAGI (reference sequence). V was clipped by 6 bases and J by 4 bases; unmatched bases: 7. CDR3 length: 15 residues. DNA of the CDR3: TGTGCCAGCAGACCTAGACTAGCGGGGGTTTACGAGCAGTACTTC. This gives the protein CASRPRLAGVYEQYF.

This chain's CDR3 is CASSGNRGNTEAFF. CDR3 in DNA: TGTGCCAGCAGCGGGAACCGGGGGAACACTGAAGCTTTCTTT. The V call is TRBV9, the J call TRBJ1-1; no firm D call. The germline CDR1 and CDR2 sequences are SGDLS and YYNGEE. Trimming shortened V by 3 bases and J by 1 base, and 10 bases separated the two germline ends. CDR3 length: 14 amino acids.

The chain joins TRBV5-5 to TRBJ1-5, with no clear D. The CDR3 covers 13 residues. Trimming shortened V by 2 bases and J by 6 bases, and 9 bases separated the two germline ends. Germline assignment: CDR1 SGHKS and CDR2 YYEKEE (reference sequence). CDR3 loop: CASSFLVFQPQHF. The CDR3 DNA reads as TGTGCCAGCAGCTTTCTAGTTTTTCAGCCCCAGCATTTT.

The rearrangement uses TRBV4-1 and TRBJ2-5; 7 nucleotides agree with TRBD1. This CDR3 comprises 14 residues. Germline values: CDR1 MGHRA, CDR2 YSYEKL. Losses at the gene ends were 1 base for V and 9 bases for J; bases not matched to a gene: 8. The CDR3 DNA reads as TGCGCCAGCAGCCAAGGCGCAGGGGGTATGGCCCAGTACTTC. It specifies CASSQGAGGMAQYF.

The chain employs TRBV6-4 and TRBJ2-3; no clear D gene. CDR1 is MRHNA, CDR2 SNTAGT, per germline. The CDR3 sequence is 13 residues long. Trimming took off 5 bases at V and 6 bases at J, with 12 bases between the two ends. CDR3: CASSLGPGDTQYF. CDR3 bases: TGTGCCAGCAGTCTTGGGCCCGGGGATACGCAGTATTTT.

V is TRBV28 and J is TRBJ2-5, with 8 bases that match TRBD2. The CDR3 length is 14 residues. V was clipped by 5 bases and J by 5 bases; unmatched bases: 7. Germline lookup yields CDR1 MDHEN and CDR2 SYDVKM. CDR3 amino acids: CASSPGLAGETQYF. The DNA for the CDR3 is TGTGCCAGCAGTCCCGGACTAGCTGGCGAGACCCAGTACTTC.

The chain is built from TRBV6-6 and TRBJ2-3, with a weak D call TRBD2 (6 bases). V was pared by 0 bases and J by 2 bases, with 12 bases between. Per germline, CDR1 MNHNY and CDR2 SVGAGI (reference sequence). The CDR3 runs 16 residues. Here the CDR3 reads CASSYSNRDFTDTQYF. CDR3 in DNA: TGTGCCAGCAGTTACTCGAATCGGGACTTCACAGATACGCAGTATTTT.

The chain joins TRBV2 to TRBJ2-7; TRBD2 agrees at 8 bases. The J segment lost 2 bases and the V segment lost 6 bases, leaving 6 bases of the junction unmatched. CDR3 size: 14 residues. CDR1 and CDR2 (germline): SNHLY, FYNNEI. This CDR3 reads CASSSGGSPYEQYF. Written as DNA, the CDR3 is TGTGCCAGCAGCTCGGGGGGGTCCCCCTACGAGCAGTACTTC.

Notes on this clone: The identical CDR3 is also encoded by other nucleotide sequences in the sample. The V call is TRBV28, the J call TRBJ1-4; D unclear. V was pared by 7 bases and J by 2 bases, with 5 bases between. Germline V gives CDR1 MDHEN, CDR2 SYDVKM. CDR3 size: 12 residues. CDR3 amino acids: CASTTTNEKLFF. CDR3 nucleotides: TGTGCCAGCACTACCACTAATGAAAAACTGTTTTTT.

The CDR3 DNA reads as TGTGCCAGCAGTTACATCTCGACAGCCAGCTATGGCTACACCTTC. Translated, it gives CASSYISTASYGYTF. The gene calls are TRBV6-5 and TRBJ1-2; tentatively, D is TRBD1 (5 bases). Germline assignment: CDR1 MNHEY and CDR2 SVGAGI. The CDR3 is 15 residues long. The V gene lost 2 bases and the J gene lost 4 bases, with 14 bases spanning the gap.

The CDR3, as DNA: TGTGCCAGCGGTTTCCCCAAAACGGAAAAACTGTTTTTT. This gives the protein CASGFPKTEKLFF. V gene TRBV6-5 combines with J gene TRBJ1-4, with D unclear. This CDR3 region has 13 residues. The V end was cut by 8 bases, the J end by 8 bases, with 15 bases between. The germline V gene encodes CDR1 MNHEY and CDR2 SVGAGI.

The chain combines TRBV11-1 with TRBJ2-1; D might be TRBD1 (5 bases). The CDR3 covers 14 residues. Per germline, CDR1 SGHAT and CDR2 FQDESV (reference sequence). Trimming took 5 bases from V and 9 from J, leaving 17 bases between them. CDR3 sequence: CASSGHPRGSEQFF. CDR3 sequence (DNA): TGTGCCAGCAGCGGACACCCGCGAGGATCTGAGCAGTTCTTC.

The rearrangement uses TRBV9 and TRBJ2-5; 7 bases map to TRBD1. The J call may be in error: the DNA end matches TRBJ2-7 better. CDR1 and CDR2 from the germline V gene are SGDLS and YYNGEE. The CDR3 loop spans 14 amino acids. DNA for the CDR3: TGTGCCAGCAGCGTAGGACAGGGTATCAACGAGCAGTACTTC. It translates to CASSVGQGINEQYF.

V gene TRBV19 combines with J gene TRBJ1-5; TRBD1 might be the D (5 bases). Per germline, CDR1 LNHDA and CDR2 SQIVND (reference sequence). V lost 0 bases, J lost 7 bases, and 10 bases lay in between. The CDR3 contains 14 residues. CDR3: CASSIEGVGQPQHF. CDR3 coding DNA: TGTGCCAGTAGTATAGAGGGGGTTGGACAGCCCCAGCATTTT.

This clone appeared once. The V gene is TRBV18, the J gene TRBJ1-2, with a weak D call TRBD1 (5 bases). This CDR3 is 15 amino acids long. V lost 3 bases and J lost 2, with 13 bases in between. Germline V gene lookup returns CDR1 KGHSH and CDR2 LQKENI. The DNA for the CDR3 is TGTGCCAGCTCACCGGGGGAGGGGACCAACTATGGCTACACCTTC. It is translated as CASSPGEGTNYGYTF.

The V and J genes are TRBV28 and TRBJ2-7; 14 positions match TRBD2. V was pared by 5 bases and J by 5 bases, with 8 bases of the junction left unmatched. CDR1 is MDHEN, CDR2 SYDVKM, per germline. The CDR3 spans 16 residues. CDR3 in amino acids: CASSPTGLAGDHEQYF. Written as DNA, the CDR3 is TGTGCCAGCAGTCCCACGGGACTAGCGGGAGACCACGAGCAGTACTTC.

The chain has TRBV28 and TRBJ2-3; D might be TRBD1 (6 bases). Germline V gives CDR1 MDHEN, CDR2 SYDVKM. The V end lost 5 bases, the J end lost 5 bases, and 11 bases lay between the germline ends. The CDR3 extends over 13 amino acids. CDR3 sequence reads: CASSPTGKDTQYF. The CDR3, as DNA: TGTGCCAGCAGTCCCACAGGGAAAGATACGCAGTATTTT.

This clone appeared once. Different DNA sequences within this sample yield the same CDR3. The V gene is TRBV5-1, the J gene TRBJ2-1; D unresolved. V dropped 0 bases and J dropped 0 bases, with 7 bases sitting between them. The germline gives CDR1 SGHRS, CDR2 YFSETQ. CDR3 length: 15 amino acids. CDR3 loop: CASSLVPGSYNEQFF. CDR3 DNA: TGCGCCAGCAGCTTGGTCCCAGGCTCCTACAATGAGCAGTTCTTC.

J is TRBJ1-2 and V is TRBV28; D is unclear. The CDR3 covers 13 residues. Per the germline V gene, CDR1 is MDHEN and CDR2 is SYDVKM. With 1 base removed from V and 1 base from J, the gap between germline ends came to 4 bases. CDR3 protein: CASSLYDNYGYTF. The CDR3 DNA is TGTGCCAGCAGTTTATACGATAACTATGGCTACACCTTC.

Turning to this clone: Other DNA sequences in this sample translate to the same CDR3. The J gene is TRBJ2-1, the V gene TRBV5-1; TRBD2 agrees at 7 bases. This CDR3 contains 15 residues. The germline gives CDR1 SGHRS, CDR2 YFSETQ. The V and J ends lost 0 bases and 0 bases, in that order; junction bases with no gene match: 0. CDR3 loop: CASSLERGSYNEQFF. The CDR3 nucleotides read TGCGCCAGCAGCTTGGAGCGGGGCTCCTACAATGAGCAGTTCTTC. The variable domain in full, with the rest retrieved from reference TRBV5-1 and TRBJ2-1, is KAGVTQTPRYLIKTRGQQVTLSCSPISGHRSVSWYQQTPGQGLQFLFEYFSETQRNKGNFPGRFSGRQFSNSRSEMNVSTLELGDSALYLCASSLERGSYNEQFFGPGTRLTVL.

The V and J genes are TRBV5-4 and TRBJ2-3; 7 bases line up with TRBD2. The germline gives CDR1 SGHNT, CDR2 YYREEE (reference sequence). The CDR3 contains 18 residues. Trimming removed 0 bases from V and 4 bases from J; junction bases left unmatched: 14. The CDR3 DNA reads as TGTGCCAGCAGCTTGGGTCTCCCCTGGGCGGGAGCTTCAGATACGCAGTATTTT. It specifies CASSLGLPWAGASDTQYF. Based on the CDR3 plus reference TRBV5-4 and TRBJ2-3, the full variable domain is ETGVTQSPTHLIKTRGQQVTLRCSSQSGHNTVSWYQQALGQGPQFIFQYYREEENGRGNFPPRFSGLQFPNYSSELNVNALELDDSALYLCASSLGLPWAGASDTQYFGPGTRLTVL.

V is TRBV28 and J is TRBJ2-1, with D possibly matching TRBD1 (6 bases). V was cut by 5 bases and J by 5 bases, with 13 bases left in between. CDR3 length: 14 residues. CDR1 and CDR2 (germline): MDHEN, SYDVKM. The CDR3 sequence: CASSDGTRHNEQFF. The CDR3 DNA is TGTGCCAGCAGTGATGGGACAAGACACAATGAGCAGTTCTTC. Complete variable domain (other parts from reference TRBV28 and TRBJ2-1): DVKVTQSSRYLVKRTGEKVFLECVQDMDHENMFWYRQDPGLGLRLIYFSYDVKMKEKGDIPEGYSVSREKKERFSLILESASTNQTSMYLCASSDGTRHNEQFFGPGTRLTVL.

V gene TRBV6-1 combines with J gene TRBJ1-5; 9 bases agree with TRBD1. The V and J ends lost 9 bases and 9 bases, in that order; junction bases with no gene match: 15. The CDR3 is 15 amino acids. Germline loops: CDR1 MNHNS, CDR2 SASEGT. The CDR3 nucleotides read TGTGCCAGTTGGAGTGGACAGGGGCGCGGGGGGCCCCAGCATTTT. Translating it yields CASWSGQGRGGPQHF.

The chain joins TRBV4-1 to TRBJ2-1, with D possibly being TRBD2 (6 bases). Germline V gives CDR1 MGHRA, CDR2 YSYEKL. Trimming shortened V by 1 base and J by 4 bases, and 14 bases separated the two germline ends. The CDR3 is made up of 16 amino acids. The CDR3 DNA sequence: TGCGCCAGCAGCCAAGGGTCCCGGGAGACTTACAATGAGCAGTTCTTC. Translation: CASSQGSRETYNEQFF.

The chain is built from TRBV6-5 and TRBJ1-5; unclear D gene. This CDR3 comprises 14 residues. Germline V lookup: CDR1 MNHEY, CDR2 SVGAGI. Trimming removed 0 bases at V and 2 bases at J, with 5 bases between. This chain's CDR3 is CASSYSQGNQPQHF. The CDR3 DNA reads as TGTGCCAGCAGTTACTCGCAGGGCAATCAGCCCCAGCATTTT.